The 19 T cell receptor beta chains presented below share a single source sample, sequenced in a study of blood T cell repertoires in COVID-19. Using immunoSEQ multiplex PCR, the repertoire was profiled, and TCRdb retains in-frame clones only, with some absent. The profile shows approximately 50,000 clones, 85% to 90% of them singletons. The sample comprised peripheral blood. Every receptor here comes from a man older than 75 with active or convalescent COVID-19.

This chain uses TRBV28 with TRBJ1-1, with a tentative D call TRBD1 (6 bases). V dropped 6 bases and J dropped 9 bases, with 23 bases sitting between them. Germline CDR1 MDHEN, CDR2 SYDVKM. The CDR3 has 15 amino acids. CDR3 amino acids: CASRLDPSGTNQAFF. The CDR3 DNA sequence: TGTGCCAGCAGGTTAGATCCGTCCGGGACAAATCAAGCTTTCTTT.

This rearrangement joins TRBV30 to TRBJ1-2, with a tentative D call TRBD1 (5 bases). The CDR3 totals 14 residues. Trimming removed 4 bases from V and 3 bases from J, with 15 bases in between. Germline loops: CDR1 GTSNPN, CDR2 SVGIG (reference sequence). In DNA form, the CDR3 reads TGTGCCTGGAATAAACGTGGGGCCTACTATGGCTACACCTTC. Translated, it gives CAWNKRGAYYGYTF.

The genes are TRBV10-3 and TRBJ2-5, with 10 bases aligning to TRBD2. Germline V gene data show CDR1 as ENHRY and CDR2 as SYGVKD. CDR3 length equals 21 residues. V dropped 4 bases and J dropped 2; count of bases not matched to a gene: 22. In nucleotides, the CDR3 is TGTGCCATCAGTGGCCCCCTAGAGATAGCGGGAGGCCCATACGAACAAGAGACCCAGTACTTC. Its protein is CAISGPLEIAGGPYEQETQYF.

The V call is TRBV10-1, the J call TRBJ2-1; weak D call: TRBD2 (5 bases). V lost 5 bases, J lost 6 bases, and 20 bases lay in between. The CDR3 runs 16 residues. Germline CDR1 and CDR2: WNHNN and SYGVQD (reference sequence). CDR3 sequence reads: CASSSTDCPLPNEQFF. For the CDR3, the DNA is TGCGCCAGCAGTTCCACGGACTGCCCGCTTCCCAATGAGCAGTTCTTC.

This clone occurred once. The V call is TRBV14, the J call TRBJ2-4; D gene uncertain. CDR1 is SGHDN and CDR2 is FVKESK in the germline V gene. The CDR3 runs 12 residues. V lost 0 bases, J lost 8 bases, and 5 bases lay in between. The CDR3 DNA reads as TGTGCCAGCAGCCAAGATCGGGACATTCAGTACTTC. Translating gives CASSQDRDIQYF.

V usage is TRBV6-5 and J usage is TRBJ1-2, with D possibly matching TRBD1 (5 bases). Trimming left V 2 bases short and J 5 bases short, with 6 bases between. This CDR3 has 12 residues. Germline V lookup: CDR1 MNHEY, CDR2 SVGAGI. CDR3 DNA: TGTGCCAGCAGTTACGGGGGGTATGGCTACACCTTC. Its protein product is CASSYGGYGYTF.

The chain is built from TRBV5-1 and TRBJ2-5, with TRBD2 identical over 8 bases. This CDR3 is 15 amino acids long. V shed 0 bases and J 0 bases; nucleotides not matched to a gene: 1. Per germline, CDR1 SGHRS and CDR2 YFSETQ. This CDR3 reads CASSLGLAYQETQYF. For the CDR3, the DNA is TGCGCCAGCAGCTTGGGACTAGCGTACCAAGAGACCCAGTACTTC.

The chain joins TRBV2 to TRBJ2-7; unclear D gene. V was pared by 4 bases and J by 8 bases, with 15 bases between. The CDR3 is 13 amino acids. Germline V gene data show CDR1 as SNHLY and CDR2 as FYNNEI. The CDR3 reads CASSGDTAAQQYF. CDR3 nucleotide sequence: TGTGCCAGCAGTGGTGACACAGCTGCGCAGCAGTACTTC.

The CDR3 loop is CASSFTGGWEAFF. The CDR3, as DNA: TGTGCCAGCAGCTTTACAGGGGGCTGGGAAGCTTTCTTT. The rearrangement joins TRBV27 to TRBJ1-1, with 9 bases lining up with TRBD1. The CDR3 runs 13 residues. From germline, CDR1 is MNHEY and CDR2 SMNVEV (reference sequence). The junction had 7 bases not matched to a gene; V was cut back by 6 bases and J by 8 bases.

The rearrangement joins TRBV5-1 to TRBJ2-7; D uncertain. The germline V gene encodes CDR1 SGHRS and CDR2 YFSETQ. This CDR3 contains 14 residues. V was pared by 1 base and J by 3 bases, with 11 bases between. The CDR3 loop is CASSLSPSSYEQYF. The CDR3 region has the DNA TGCGCCAGCAGCTTGTCCCCTTCGAGCTACGAGCAGTACTTC.

The chain has TRBV7-9 and TRBJ1-1; 7 bases match TRBD1. The trim removed 1 base at V and 2 bases at J, leaving 1 base unmatched. The CDR3 runs 14 residues. Germline loops: CDR1 SEHNR, CDR2 FQNEAQ (reference sequence). In DNA, the CDR3 is TGTGCCAGCAGCTTAGGACAGGGAAACACTGAAGCTTTCTTT. Translation gives CASSLGQGNTEAFF.

The V and J genes are TRBV30 and TRBJ1-5; 8 bases line up with TRBD1. In germline, CDR1 is GTSNPN, CDR2 SVGIG (reference sequence). This CDR3 spans 13 amino acids. V lost 1 base and J lost 5; bases outside the gene matches: 1. Here the CDR3 reads CAWSAGGHQPQHF. CDR3 sequence (DNA): TGTGCCTGGAGTGCAGGGGGCCATCAGCCCCAGCATTTT.

This rearrangement joins TRBV5-1 to TRBJ1-2; 7 bases match TRBD1. Per germline, CDR1 SGHRS and CDR2 YFSETQ. V lost 1 base and J lost 0; bases outside the gene matches: 3. This CDR3 contains 15 residues. CDR3 coding DNA: TGCGCCAGCAGCTTGAACAGGGGTCCTAACTATGGCTACACCTTC. Protein sequence: CASSLNRGPNYGYTF.

To note about this clone: This CDR3 is also generated by other DNA sequences in the sample. The V and J genes are TRBV18 and TRBJ2-2, with TRBD2 matching 11 bases. This CDR3 spans 16 amino acids. Germline lookup yields CDR1 KGHSH and CDR2 LQKENI. Losses at the gene ends were 6 bases for V and 1 base for J; bases not matched to a gene: 4. In DNA form, the CDR3 reads TGTGCCAGCTCCCCAGGACTAGCGGGGAACACCGGGGAGCTGTTTTTT. Its protein is CASSPGLAGNTGELFF.

The rearrangement uses TRBV7-6 and TRBJ2-5; weak D call: TRBD1 (6 bases). CDR1 is SGHVS, CDR2 FNYEAQ, per germline. V lost 2 bases and J lost 5, with 9 bases in between. The CDR3 has 13 residues. CDR3 nucleotide sequence: TGTGCCAGCAGCTTAAATCAGGGGGAGACCCAGTACTTC. Translation: CASSLNQGETQYF.

The rearrangement links TRBV5-1 to TRBJ1-2, with no clear D. This CDR3 comprises 14 residues. The germline gives CDR1 SGHRS, CDR2 YFSETQ. Trimming pared 4 bases from V and 8 bases from J, leaving 18 bases between. The CDR3 bases are TGCGCCAGCAGCGTTGGAGGGTCTGACACGGGCTACACCTTC. Translated: CASSVGGSDTGYTF.

This clone was counted once. The chain recombines TRBV30 with TRBJ2-7; 9 nucleotides agree with TRBD1. CDR3 length: 14 amino acids. Trimming removed 6 bases from V and 4 bases from J; junction bases left unmatched: 10. The germline V gene encodes CDR1 GTSNPN and CDR2 SVGIG (reference sequence). This chain's CDR3 is CACHTGTGSYEQYF. DNA for the CDR3: TGTGCCTGTCACACCGGGACAGGGAGTTACGAGCAGTACTTC.

The genes are TRBV19 and TRBJ2-1; 8 nucleotides match TRBD2. Trimming cost V 4 bases and J 3 bases; bases outside gene matches: 2. The CDR3 loop spans 14 amino acids. Germline V gene lookup returns CDR1 LNHDA and CDR2 SQIVND (reference sequence). CDR3 residues: CASSTGTSYNEQFF. The CDR3 bases are TGTGCCAGTAGTACCGGGACTAGCTACAATGAGCAGTTCTTC.

The J gene is TRBJ1-4, the V gene TRBV19, with TRBD1 as a possible D gene (5 bases). The CDR3 is 14 amino acids. With 3 bases removed from V and 8 bases from J, the gap between germline ends came to 13 bases. Germline loops: CDR1 LNHDA, CDR2 SQIVND (reference sequence). The CDR3 region is CASSMIQGNEKLFF. As DNA, the CDR3 is TGTGCCAGTAGTATGATCCAGGGTAACGAAAAACTGTTTTTT.